One sample yielded the 19 T cell receptor beta chains listed below, sequenced in a study of CD8+CD57+ T cells in acquired aplastic anemia. CD8+CD57+ cell expansion, shown by flow cytometry, had occurred in the patients selected for sequencing. CDR3 and TCR beta VDJ profiling relied on a genomic DNA template. TCRdb re-derived calls from the reads in MiXCR, one entry per CDR3 protein. The sample yields more than 150,000 distinct CDR3 sequences, 48% seen once. The sample comprised sorted CD4+, CD8+, or CD8+CD57+ T cells (not recorded which) from PBMCs. The receptor set was obtained from a human donor with aplastic anemia.

The V call is TRBV12-3 or TRBV12-4, the J call TRBJ2-7, with 7 bases identical to TRBD2. The CDR3 extends over 14 amino acids. The ends lost 3 bases at V and 2 bases at J; junction bases unmatched: 4. CDR3 sequence: CASSFGGWTYEQYF. The CDR3 nucleotides read TGTGCCAGCAGTTTCGGGGGGTGGACCTACGAGCAGTACTTC.

In its sample, this clonotype was seen many times. The rearrangement joins TRBV5-5 to TRBJ1-1; TRBD1 matches 7 bases. V was clipped by 4 bases and J by 1 base; unmatched bases: 7. The germline CDR1 and CDR2 sequences are SGHKS and YYEKEE (reference sequence). CDR3 length: 15 amino acids. The CDR3, as DNA: TGTGCCAGCAGCACTATGGGGACAGCGAACACTGAAGCTTTCTTT. The encoded protein is CASSTMGTANTEAFF.

The chain uses TRBV11-1 and TRBJ2-1; 9 nucleotides agree with TRBD2. After removal of 1 base from V and 8 bases from J, the junction contained 6 bases not matched to a gene. CDR3 size: 15 residues. CDR1 and CDR2 from the germline V gene are SGHAT and FQDESV (reference sequence). The CDR3 nucleotides read TGTGCCAGCAGCTTAGGGGGCGGGGGGGTGGATGAGCAGTTCTTC. Translating gives CASSLGGGGVDEQFF.

J is TRBJ2-7 and V is TRBV11-1; possibly TRBD2 for D (5 bases). The CDR3 is 15 residues long. From germline, CDR1 is SGHAT and CDR2 FQDESV (reference sequence). The ends were cut back, 2 bases at V and 4 bases at J, with 15 bases in the middle. The CDR3 coding sequence is TGTGCCAGCAGCTTATCCGGACTCGAAGTATACGAGCAGTACTTC. It specifies CASSLSGLEVYEQYF. Together with reference TRBV11-1 and TRBJ2-7, the CDR3 gives the full variable domain: EAEVAQSPRYKITEKSQAVAFWCDPISGHATLYWYRQILGQGPELLVQFQDESVVDDSQLPKDRFSAERLKGVDSTLKIQPAELGDSAMYLCASSLSGLEVYEQYFGPGTRLTVT.

This clonotype was detected only once. This chain joins TRBV25-1 and TRBJ2-7; D gene unclear. Trimming left V 8 bases short and J 6 bases short, with 14 bases between. The germline V gene has CDR1 MGHDK and CDR2 SYGVNS. The CDR3 spans 12 residues. CDR3 loop: CASSPRGAEQYF. The CDR3 DNA sequence: TGTGCCAGCTCACCACGAGGTGCCGAGCAGTACTTC.

This clonotype occurred many times. This chain links TRBV10-2 with TRBJ1-3; D remains unclear. Between the trimmed V and J ends, which lost 2 bases and 2 bases, there was a span of 10 bases. The length of the CDR3 is 15 residues. CDR1 is WSHSY and CDR2 is SAAADI in the germline V gene. This CDR3 reads CASSERATTGNTIYF. CDR3 sequence (DNA): TGCGCCAGCAGTGAGAGGGCGACTACTGGAAACACCATATATTTT.

V is TRBV5-1 and J is TRBJ1-1; TRBD1 agrees at 7 bases. The CDR3 totals 14 residues. V lost 2 bases and J lost 3; bases outside the gene matches: 4. Germline V gene sequence: CDR1 SGHRS, CDR2 YFSETQ. The CDR3 spells CASSFQDRDTEAFF. Here the CDR3 DNA reads TGCGCCAGCAGCTTCCAAGACAGGGACACTGAAGCTTTCTTT.

This clonotype was picked up a small number of times. A much larger clone lies one base from this, so it may be a read error. J is TRBJ2-7 and V is TRBV6-5; D remains ambiguous. Germline CDR1 and CDR2: MNHEY and SVGAGI. The CDR3 contains 13 residues. The CDR3 region is CACSSSAAYEQYF. CDR3 coding DNA: TGTGCCTGCAGTTCGTCCGCCGCCTACGAGCAGTACTTC.

This chain connects TRBV7-8 to TRBJ2-5; D perhaps matches TRBD1 (6 bases). Trimming shortened V by 6 bases and J by 4 bases, and 15 bases separated the two germline ends. There are 14 residues in the CDR3. CDR1 and CDR2 from the germline V gene are SGHVS and FQNEAQ. The DNA of the CDR3 is TGTGCCAGCAGGACCAGGGGAATAGGAGAGACCCAGTACTTC. Translated: CASRTRGIGETQYF.

This clonotype was recorded once. This chain uses TRBV25-1 with TRBJ2-7; possible D gene TRBD1, 5 bases. The CDR3 is 16 residues long. The V gene lost 5 bases and the J gene lost 3 bases, with 20 bases spanning the gap. The germline CDR1 and CDR2 sequences are MGHDK and SYGVNS. The CDR3 DNA reads as TGTGCCAGCAGTCCCCCCGCAGGGATGATGGGCTACGAGCAGTACTTC. The encoded protein is CASSPPAGMMGYEQYF.

This chain joins TRBV20-1 and TRBJ2-7; 7 nucleotides agree with TRBD1. Trimming at V came to 1 base and at J to 3 bases, leaving 3 bases not matched to a gene. From germline, CDR1 is DFQATT and CDR2 SNEGSKA (reference sequence). The CDR3 covers 13 residues. This CDR3 reads CSARAGTDYEQYV. CDR3 nucleotides: TGCAGTGCTAGAGCCGGGACAGACTACGAGCAGTACGTC.

The chain joins TRBV5-6 to TRBJ2-7; D call uncertain. The CDR3 is 13 residues long. V lost 2 bases and J 6 bases, leaving 12 bases between the germline ends. CDR1 is SGHDT and CDR2 is YYEEEE in the germline V gene. The CDR3 is CASSFGLGGEQYF. As DNA, the CDR3 is TGTGCCAGCAGCTTTGGTTTGGGTGGCGAGCAGTACTTC.

This chain uses TRBV2 with TRBJ1-2, with 7 bases aligning to TRBD1. J gave up 5 bases and V 6 bases, and 6 bases lay outside the gene matches. CDR1 and CDR2 (germline): SNHLY, FYNNEI. The CDR3 spans 13 residues. CDR3 DNA: TGTGCCAGCAGGGACGACAGGGTTTATGGCTACACCTTC. Amino acid sequence: CASRDDRVYGYTF. Looking up the rest from reference TRBV2 and TRBJ1-2 gives the full variable domain: EPEVTQTPSHQVTQMGQEVILRCVPISNHLYFYWYRQILGQKVEFLVSFYNNEISEKSEIFDDQFSVERPDGSNFTLKIRSTKLEDSAMYFCASRDDRVYGYTFGSGTRLTVV.

Only one count was recorded for this clonotype. The J gene is TRBJ2-2, the V gene TRBV10-1; D not certain. Germline CDR1 is WNHNN and CDR2 is SYGVQD (reference sequence). CDR3 length: 11 amino acids. V was shortened by 4 bases and J by 9 bases, with 6 bases between the two germline ends. The CDR3 loop reads CASSGARELFF. The CDR3 nucleotides are TGCGCCAGCAGTGGGGCACGGGAGCTGTTTTTT.

This clonotype has a single count. This chain connects TRBV7-2 to TRBJ2-7; D may be TRBD2 (5 bases). The CDR3 loop spans 11 amino acids. V lost 2 bases to trimming and J lost 9 bases, with 8 bases between them. The germline V gene encodes CDR1 SGHTA and CDR2 FQGNSA. In DNA, the CDR3 is TGTGCCAGCAGCTTAATTCGGGGGCAGTACTTC. Translating it yields CASSLIRGQYF. The variable domain in full, with the rest retrieved from reference TRBV7-2 and TRBJ2-7, is GAGVSQSPSNKVTEKGKDVELRCDPISGHTALYWYRQSLGQGLEFLIYFQGNSAPDKSGLPSDRFSAERTGGSVSTLTIQRTQQEDSAVYLCASSLIRGQYFGPGTRLTVT.

A few counts support this clonotype. The J gene is TRBJ1-1, the V gene TRBV2; D gene uncertain. Germline CDR1 reads SNHLY; CDR2 reads FYNNEI. V was pared by 2 bases and J by 10 bases, with 14 bases between. The CDR3 consists of 13 residues. In DNA, the CDR3 is TGTGCCAGCAGTGAATTTACGGATGGAGCAGCTTTCTTT. This codes for CASSEFTDGAAFF.

Of note for this clonotype: The conserved phenylalanine or tryptophan normally closing the CDR3 is absent here, so this likely arose from a read error. This chain connects TRBV10-3 to TRBJ1-2, with 10 nucleotides matching TRBD1. J was trimmed by 8 bases and V by 4 bases; bases with no gene match: 7. This CDR3 has 14 residues. CDR1 ENHRY and CDR2 SYGVKD come from the germline V gene. For the CDR3, the DNA is TGTGCCATCAGTGCATCGGGACAGGGGTGGGGCTACACCCTC. It yields the protein CAISASGQGWGYTL.

This clonotype was found a few times. This chain connects TRBV20-1 to TRBJ2-5; TRBD1 aligns across 10 bases. Germline V gives CDR1 DFQATT, CDR2 SNEGSKA (reference sequence). The CDR3 loop spans 14 amino acids. V lost 5 bases to trimming and J lost 3 bases; unmatched junction nucleotides: 6. In DNA, the CDR3 is TGCAGTGCTGCGTCGGGGACAGGGGAAGAGACCCAGTACTTC. It yields the protein CSAASGTGEETQYF.

This clonotype was seen more than once but under ten times. The chain carries TRBV3-1 and TRBJ2-7; TRBD2 matches 7 bases. Trimming cost V 4 bases and J 4 bases; bases outside gene matches: 10. The CDR3 sequence is 15 residues long. CDR1 is LGHDT and CDR2 is YNNKEL in the germline V gene (reference sequence). Here the CDR3 reads CASSPTSGVVYEQYF. CDR3 nucleotide sequence: TGTGCCAGCAGCCCAACGAGCGGGGTGGTTTACGAGCAGTACTTC.